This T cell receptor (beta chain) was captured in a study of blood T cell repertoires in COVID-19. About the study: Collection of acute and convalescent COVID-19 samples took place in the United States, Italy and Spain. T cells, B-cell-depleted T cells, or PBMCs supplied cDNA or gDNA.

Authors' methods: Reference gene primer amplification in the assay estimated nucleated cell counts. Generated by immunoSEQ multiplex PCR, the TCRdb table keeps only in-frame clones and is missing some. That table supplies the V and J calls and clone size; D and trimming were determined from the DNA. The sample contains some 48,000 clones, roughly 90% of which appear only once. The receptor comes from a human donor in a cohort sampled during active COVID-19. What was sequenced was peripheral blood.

This chain's CDR3 is CASSLGSGFYNSPLHF. In DNA form, the CDR3 reads TGTGCCAGCAGCTTAGGATCAGGGTTCTATAATTCACCCCTCCACTTT. The gene calls are TRBV7-9 and TRBJ1-6, with D perhaps TRBD1 (5 bases). Between the trimmed V and J ends, which lost 1 base and 3 bases, there was a span of 10 bases. The length of the CDR3 is 16 residues. CDR1 is SEHNR and CDR2 is FQNEAQ in the germline V gene (reference sequence).